The T cell receptor (beta chain) described here comes from a study of blood T cells in healthy people across ages (dated by TCRdb to between 2014 and 2017). Describing the broader study: In model experiments, template switching captured roughly one uniquely barcoded TCR beta cDNA molecule for every two T cells. The donors were divided into four age groups: young (average about 15 years), middle-aged (about 40), aged (about 62) and long-lived (about 90). Using deep sequencing normalized with unique cDNA molecular identifiers, the study measured how TCR beta repertoire diversity changes with age. To avoid experimental bias, donors of different ages were distributed randomly across sequencing lanes. For two donors (one aged 18 to 29 and one aged 80 or older), the study analyzed two additional independent replicas of 1 million unique cDNA reads from the same blood draw. What the study reported, not specific to this receptor: Compared with the aged group, the long-lived group had more naive CD4+ T cells, fewer expanded clones and increased TCR diversity, a pattern suggesting age selection. Observed TCR beta diversity per million T cells fell roughly linearly with age, and a significant reduction was already apparent by age around 40. Because donor CMV infection status was unknown, age-related changes in expanded clonotypes were potentially confounded. Since profiling was done on bulk unsorted PBMCs, naive and antigen-experienced compartments could not be conclusively compared. Estimates of total diversity based on one million sequenced T cells were regarded as lower bounds and as underestimates. There was a strong correlation between observed TCR beta diversity and the percentage of naive T cells measured by flow cytometry.

Remarks on this clonotype: The antigen it binds to is not known. No base quality information exists; no much larger clone differs at one position.

V is pruned by 4 bases and J by 4 bases, leaving 7 bases of the junction without a gene match. Reading from cysteine to phenylalanine, the CDR3 counts 16 amino acids. Only the CDR3 part of the read is kept: 48 bases, read in frame from the first base. The germline V gene supplies CDR1 SGHDT and CDR2 YYEEEE. The donors were a few dozen Caucasian individuals from Russia, aged roughly 6 to 100 years, who were systemically healthy. Roughly 9.5 milliliters of peripheral blood were drawn from each donor into EDTA-treated Vacutainer tubes. Ficoll-Paque density-gradient centrifugation was used to isolate PBMCs, with at least 7 million obtained per sample. Trizol reagent was used to extract total RNA from PBMCs, with at least 5.5 micrograms per sample. Naive CD45RAhigh/CD27high T cell percentages were measured by flow cytometry on a PBMC aliquot from every donor. Library preparation used 5' RACE. TCRdb shows the sequencer as Illumina HiSeq 2500. The second PCR ran for about 7 to 11 cycles and used a J-beta primer mix along with a sample-barcoded 5' primer. A template-switch 5' adaptor carrying 12 random nucleotides introduced a unique molecular identifier onto each TCR beta cDNA molecule. Each sample yielded at least 2.5 million CDR3-containing paired-end reads. First-strand cDNA was synthesized from all RNA with the Mint cDNA synthesis kit, primed by a TRBC-specific oligonucleotide. After uracil-DNA glycosylase treatment, a first 18-cycle PCR used universal primers M1SS and BC2_uni_R on all cDNA. On the study's bioinformatics: For normalization, 1 million high-quality reads, each with a distinct molecular identifier, were randomly selected from each sample. Instead of being binned into consensus sequences, reads with shared molecular identifiers were discarded. MiTCR, run with a Q25 quality threshold and the strictest error-elimination algorithm, handled CDR3 identification, clonotype clustering and error correction. A nonparametric unseen species model with Euler transformation was used to estimate a lower bound on total TCR beta diversity. Using fastp at Q25 and MiXCR, TCRdb reprocessed the public reads and kept productive beta chains. One record per CDR3 amino acid sequence lists the most common genes and DNA. For this entry, the V and J calls and clone size follow TCRdb and not the study's own pipeline. The sample table holds more than 650,000 distinct CDR3 sequences, of which about 24% were seen once. About 20% of the sample is taken by the ten largest.

Recombination joined TRBV5-6 with TRBJ2-1; TRBD2 fits 11 bases in the junction. Sequenced sample: blood. This clonotype was obtained from an older man in good health. At the DNA level, the sequence is TGTGCCAGCAGCCCCTTGACTAGCGGGAAGTACAATGAGCAGTTCTTC. Its translation reads: CASSPLTSGKYNEQFF.